This entry concerns a single T cell receptor (beta chain). Its antigen is currently unknown. CDR3 length: 14 amino acids. V lost 1 base and J lost 3, with 10 bases in between. Germline V gene data show CDR1 as SGHRS and CDR2 as YFSETQ. With a J-beta primer mix and a sample-barcoded 5' primer, a second PCR ran 7 to 11 cycles. MiXCR, run by TCRdb on the 5' RACE reads, gives a single entry per CDR3 protein. The sample comprises hundreds of thousands of distinct CDR3 sequences, roughly 45% of which are singletons, and 20% to 25% rests with the top ten. The data originate from a study of blood T cells in healthy people across ages. On the study more broadly: Template switching picked up about one barcoded beta molecule for each two T cells. Whole-study results and caveats: One million T cells yielded diversity estimates that were considered underestimates. TCR beta diversity per million T cells fell roughly linearly with age.

Aged roughly 6 to 90, donors were systemically healthy Caucasians from Russia. The sequence derives from a woman in her fifties or sixties in good health. The chain recombines TRBV5-1 with TRBJ2-5, with D perhaps TRBD1 (6 bases). Sequencing was done on a sample of blood. The CDR3 sequence is CASSLMGTKETQYF. The CDR3 DNA is TGCGCCAGCAGCTTGATGGGGACAAAAGAGACCCAGTACTTC.